The clone carrying this T cell receptor (beta chain) has at least ten counts. The antigen is unknown. Each CDR3 protein gets one entry after TCRdb re-called the 5' RACE reads with MiXCR. This sample has roughly 20,000 distinct CDR3 sequences, with under 3.5% found just once. This sample is part of a study of spatial heterogeneity in lung cancer. The time point here: sample taken at primary tumor resection. Around 68 TRACERx patients with early, untreated non-small cell lung cancer donated samples. Germline loops: CDR1 MDHEN, CDR2 SYDVKM. This CDR3 contains 13 residues. The V gene lost 9 bases and the J gene lost 2 bases, with 12 bases spanning the gap. Overall study results and limits: Counts that tracked tumor mutation counts were those of expanded intratumoral alpha and beta TCRs.

The V and J genes are TRBV28 and TRBJ2-3, with a possible D match to TRBD2 (6 bases). The input for sequencing was lung tumor tissue, taken at surgery. This sequence was found in a male donor with early-stage non-small cell lung cancer. The CDR3, as DNA: TGTGCCAGTTCGCTAGCGTTCACAGATACGCAGTATTTT. Translation gives CASSLAFTDTQYF.